This is a list of T cell receptor beta chains from one sample in a study of identical twins. One entry per CDR3 protein results from TCRdb running MiXCR on the 5' RACE reads. The table includes about 260,000 distinct CDR3 sequences, 5.5% to 7% detected once. These records were also assigned to another study, of yellow fever vaccine responses in identical twins.

The sequenced sample was memory (CD45RO+) T cells sorted from blood. The receptors derive from a woman between 18 and 30 years old in good health. Both conserved end residues are part of each CDR3. The D gene is left open where the match is weak. The size of a clone is reported for some rows only, either as once, few or many, or as a class for expanded clones.

J gene	clone size	V gene	D gene	CDR3 protein	CDR3 DNA
TRBJ1-6	many	TRBV12-3/TRBV12-4	NA	CASSLGQGFGNSPLHF	TGTGCCAGCAGTTTAGGCCAGGGATTTGGGAATTCACCCCTCCACTTT
TRBJ1-4	many	TRBV5-1	TRBD1	CASSLGQGLNEKLFF	TGCGCCAGCAGCTTGGGACAGGGTCTAAACGAAAAACTGTTTTTT
TRBJ1-6	many	TRBV5-1	NA	CASKAASDSPLHF	TGCGCCAGCAAGGCAGCATCGGATTCACCCCTCCACTTT
TRBJ2-7	few	TRBV7-8	TRBD1	CASSLEVGRGHEQYF	TGTGCCAGCAGCTTAGAAGTTGGCAGGGGGCACGAGCAGTACTTC
TRBJ1-2	NA	TRBV18	NA	CASSPSQNYGYTF	TGTGCCAGCTCACCGAGCCAAAACTATGGCTACACCTTC
TRBJ1-1	many	TRBV19	TRBD1	CASSQYVGQGLRVAFF	TGTGCCAGTAGTCAGTATGTGGGACAGGGGCTCCGAGTTGCTTTCTTT
TRBJ2-1	NA	TRBV7-2	NA	CASSLDGQARKQFF	TGTGCCAGCAGCTTAGACGGGCAGGCGCGGAAGCAGTTCTTC
TRBJ1-1	few	TRBV29-1	NA	CSVEGVTEAFF	TGCAGCGTTGAAGGGGTTACTGAAGCTTTCTTT
TRBJ2-2	few	TRBV4-2	NA	CASSHLGERELFF	TGTGCCAGCAGCCACCTAGGGGAGAGGGAGCTGTTTTTT
TRBJ1-2	many	TRBV5-1	TRBD1	CASSLWTGQAYGYTF	TGCGCCAGCAGCTTGTGGACAGGGCAAGCCTATGGCTACACCTTC
TRBJ2-1	many	TRBV5-1	TRBD1	CASHGQGPQNEQFF	TGCGCCAGCCATGGACAGGGGCCCCAGAATGAGCAGTTCTTC
TRBJ2-2	NA	TRBV6-1	NA	CASRKPGLRSGELFF	TGTGCCAGCAGAAAACCGGGACTGAGGTCCGGGGAGCTGTTTTTT
TRBJ2-3	NA	TRBV5-1	TRBD2	CASTKRGGTSTDTQYF	TGCGCCAGCACCAAGCGGGGGGGTACTAGCACAGATACGCAGTATTTT
TRBJ2-6	NA	TRBV15	NA	CATSRDAGTGANVLTF	TGTGCCACCAGCAGAGATGCAGGGACTGGGGCCAACGTCCTGACTTTC
TRBJ1-1	many	TRBV5-1	NA	CASSSDSWTEAFF	TGCGCCAGCAGTTCCGACAGCTGGACTGAAGCTTTCTTT
TRBJ2-2	few	TRBV7-3	TRBD2	CASSPTSGGSGELFF	TGTGCCAGCAGCCCGACTAGCGGGGGCTCCGGGGAGCTGTTTTTT